The clone carrying this T cell receptor beta chain appeared a few times. Antigen unknown. The source of the sample is a study of blood T cells in healthy people across ages. For the study at large: Template-switching capture recovered about one barcoded beta molecule per two T cells. Notes on the study in general: Changes in expanded clonotypes were possibly confounded, as the CMV status of donors was unknown. Higher naive T cell percentage went strongly together with higher TCR beta diversity.

A second about 7 to 11 cycle PCR used barcoded and J-beta primers. The template-switch adaptor was a 5' adaptor with 12 random nucleotides. It tagged each cDNA molecule. TCRdb analysed the 5' RACE reads with MiXCR anew, one entry per CDR3 protein. The data hold about 1.5 million distinct CDR3 sequences, with roughly 43% observed a single time. With 4 bases removed from V and 4 bases from J, the gap between germline ends came to 8 bases. The germline V gene encodes CDR1 SNHLY and CDR2 FYNNEI. This CDR3 has 13 amino acids. The clonotype comes from a woman aged 18-30 years in good health. V gene TRBV2 combines with J gene TRBJ2-1; the D gene is possibly TRBD2 (5 bases). Sequenced: blood. CDR3 coding DNA: TGTGCCAGCAGTGGAGGGCGATACAATGAGCAGTTCTTC. This gives the protein CASSGGRYNEQFF. Supplemented by reference TRBV2 and TRBJ2-1, the full variable domain reads EPEVTQTPSHQVTQMGQEVILRCVPISNHLYFYWYRQILGQKVEFLVSFYNNEISEKSEIFDDQFSVERPDGSNFTLKIRSTKLEDSAMYFCASSGGRYNEQFFGPGTRLTVL.